Below, 24 T cell receptor beta chains from the same sample are listed, as sequenced in a study of beta chain features in type 1 diabetes. Expressed TCRB transcripts got sequenced, as all isolated RNA was reverse transcribed. Sequencing used immunoSEQ multiplex PCR; TCRdb keeps in-frame clones, though not all of them. The sample lists fewer than 500,000 clones, around 14% occurring once. The sequencing sample was made of naive CD4+ T cells from blood. These receptor sequences come from a man under 40 in good health.

The chain employs TRBV9 and TRBJ2-4; 8 bases fit TRBD2. Trimming removed 4 bases from V and 2 bases from J; junction bases left unmatched: 11. Germline V gives CDR1 SGDLS, CDR2 YYNGEE. The CDR3 has 17 residues. CDR3 in DNA: TGTGCCAGCAGCCACCCGAGAGCTAGCGGGTCCAAAAACATTCAGTACTTC. Amino acid sequence: CASSHPRASGSKNIQYF. The full variable domain, completed using reference TRBV9 and TRBJ2-4, is DSGVTQTPKHLITATGQRVTLRCSPRSGDLSVYWYQQSLDQGLQFLIQYYNGEERAKGNILERFSAQQFPDLHSELNLSSLELGDSALYFCASSHPRASGSKNIQYFGAGTRLSVL.

This clone appeared a few times. The chain has TRBV29-1 and TRBJ1-2, with no clear D. Trimming pared 4 bases from V and 4 bases from J, leaving 16 bases between. Germline CDR1 is SQVTM and CDR2 is ANQGSEA. The CDR3 sequence is 14 residues long. The CDR3 sequence is CSVGREAGPYGYTF. The CDR3 DNA reads as TGCAGCGTTGGACGAGAGGCTGGTCCCTATGGCTACACCTTC.

This sequence joins TRBV25-1 and TRBJ2-3, with TRBD2 as a possible D gene (6 bases). Germline CDR1 MGHDK, CDR2 SYGVNS. V was clipped by 5 bases and J by 5 bases, with 14 bases between them. This CDR3 is 14 amino acids long. The CDR3 DNA follows: TGTGCCAGCAGTAAAACCCGGGGAGGAGATACGCAGTATTTT. Protein: CASSKTRGGDTQYF.

The rearrangement links TRBV9 to TRBJ2-3; D might be TRBD1 or TRBD2, each matching 5 bases. The CDR3 totals 17 residues. Germline V lookup: CDR1 SGDLS, CDR2 YYNGEE. V gave up 0 bases and J gave up 2 bases, with 16 bases separating them. The CDR3 reads CASSVGAGSGATDTQYF. The CDR3 coding sequence is TGTGCCAGCAGCGTAGGAGCAGGGAGCGGCGCCACAGATACGCAGTATTTT.

The chain links TRBV7-9 to TRBJ2-1; the D gene is possibly TRBD1 (5 bases). Trimming stripped 2 bases from V and 9 bases from J, with 8 bases between. The length of the CDR3 is 12 residues. Germline V CDR1 and CDR2: SEHNR, FQNEAQ (reference sequence). Written as DNA, the CDR3 is TGTGCCAGCAGCTTAAAGGGGCCTGAGCAGTTCTTC. As protein: CASSLKGPEQFF.

This clone was recorded a few times. CDR3 coding DNA: TGTGCCAGCAGCGTAGGACAGGGGGCCGGGCAGCCCCAGCATTTT. Translated: CASSVGQGAGQPQHF. V is TRBV9 and J is TRBJ1-5; 10 bases fit TRBD1. Germline CDR1 and CDR2: SGDLS and YYNGEE. The CDR3 has 15 residues. The V gene end was trimmed by 0 bases and the J gene end by 7 bases; junction bases not matched to a gene: 4.

In this sample, this clone turned up a few times. The CDR3 coding sequence is TGTGCCTGGAGTCCCGGGACAGGGGTAGCTTTCTTT. It translates to CAWSPGTGVAFF. The rearrangement joins TRBV30 to TRBJ1-1; 10 bases align to TRBD1. CDR1 is GTSNPN and CDR2 is SVGIG in the germline V gene (reference sequence). After removal of 2 bases from V and 10 bases from J, the junction contained 4 bases not matched to a gene. The CDR3 contains 12 residues. Variable domain in full (rest from reference TRBV30 and TRBJ1-1): SQTIHQWPATLVQPVGSPLSLECTVEGTSNPNLYWYRQAAGRGLQLLFYSVGIGQISSEVPQNLSASRPQDRQFILSSKKLLLSDSGFYLCAWSPGTGVAFFGQGTRLTVV.

The chain is built from TRBV9 and TRBJ2-2, with 8 bases that match TRBD1. The germline CDR1 and CDR2 sequences are SGDLS and YYNGEE. Trimming removed 3 bases from V and 6 bases from J; junction bases left unmatched: 7. The CDR3 covers 15 residues. The CDR3 region is CASSAPQGAAGELFF. The CDR3, as DNA: TGTGCCAGCAGCGCACCTCAGGGGGCGGCCGGGGAGCTGTTTTTT.

This clone has a handful of counts. The chain is built from TRBV11-2 and TRBJ2-1; D is unclear. V lost 2 bases and J lost 0, with 20 bases in between. This CDR3 region has 19 residues. Germline CDR1 and CDR2: SGHAT and FQNNGV. This CDR3 is CASSLYLVSTSPSYNEQFF. The CDR3 DNA reads TGTGCCAGCAGCTTATACCTAGTATCCACCTCACCCTCCTACAATGAGCAGTTCTTC.

The chain couples TRBV4-3 to TRBJ1-2; the D gene is possibly TRBD1 (6 bases). CDR1 is LGHNA and CDR2 is YSLEER in the germline V gene. V lost 0 bases to trimming and J lost 7 bases, with 15 bases between them. CDR3 size: 15 residues. The CDR3 sequence is CASSQERRGAGGYTF. CDR3 DNA: TGCGCCAGCAGCCAAGAGCGGCGGGGGGCTGGTGGCTACACCTTC.

J is TRBJ2-3 and V is TRBV18; weak D call: TRBD2 (6 bases). Deletions cut 6 bases from V and 2 bases from J, with 15 bases between. CDR1 is KGHSH and CDR2 is LQKENI in the germline V gene. This CDR3 comprises 15 residues. The CDR3 protein is CASSDPGTDTDTQYF. For the CDR3, the DNA is TGTGCCAGCTCGGATCCCGGGACTGACACAGATACGCAGTATTTT.

This chain connects TRBV18 to TRBJ2-1; D gene uncertain. Per the germline V gene, CDR1 is KGHSH and CDR2 is LQKENI. Trimming left V 6 bases short and J 7 bases short, with 7 bases between. This CDR3 has 11 residues. The CDR3 here is CASSTQNEQFF. The CDR3 nucleotides are TGTGCCAGCTCCACTCAAAATGAGCAGTTCTTC. Looking up the rest from reference TRBV18 and TRBJ2-1 gives the full variable domain: NAGVMQNPRHLVRRRGQEARLRCSPMKGHSHVYWYRQLPEEGLKFMVYLQKENIIDESGMPKERFSAEFPKEGPSILRIQQVVRGDSAAYFCASSTQNEQFFGPGTRLTVL.

The chain recombines TRBV5-4 with TRBJ2-5; TRBD2 matches at 9 bases. The length of the CDR3 is 16 residues. Trimming took 0 bases from V and 4 from J; bases not matched to a gene: 7. Germline loops: CDR1 SGHNT, CDR2 YYREEE (reference sequence). CDR3 in amino acids: CASSLARGAGGETQYF. The CDR3 coding sequence is TGTGCCAGCAGCTTGGCCCGTGGAGCGGGGGGAGAGACCCAGTACTTC.

This rearrangement joins TRBV7-9 to TRBJ2-5, with 8 bases fitting TRBD2. This CDR3 region has 15 residues. Looked up from germline, CDR1 is SEHNR and CDR2 is FQNEAQ (reference sequence). V lost 6 bases and J lost 4; bases outside the gene matches: 10. CDR3: CASSSGLARGETQYF. The CDR3 DNA sequence: TGTGCCAGCAGTTCTGGACTAGCCAGGGGAGAGACCCAGTACTTC.

This clone was detected ten times or more. V and J are TRBV12-5 and TRBJ1-5; no reliable D call. CDR3 size: 13 residues. Germline V gene sequence: CDR1 LGHNT, CDR2 FRNRAP. The ends were cut back, 1 base at V and 1 base at J, with 2 bases in the middle. CDR3 sequence (DNA): TGTGCTAGTGGTTTGGAAAGCAATCAGCCCCAGCATTTT. Protein product: CASGLESNQPQHF.

J is TRBJ1-1 and V is TRBV4-1; D gene ambiguous. The CDR3 covers 14 residues. The ends were cut back, 2 bases at V and 4 bases at J, with 11 bases in the middle. Germline V gives CDR1 MGHRA, CDR2 YSYEKL. CDR3 in amino acids: CASSQPTRSTEAFF. CDR3 nucleotides: TGCGCCAGCAGCCAACCAACACGCTCCACTGAAGCTTTCTTT.

This clone occurred a few times. The chain joins TRBV30 to TRBJ2-3; 10 bases agree with TRBD2. CDR3 size: 15 residues. The V and J ends lost 0 bases and 3 bases, in that order; junction bases with no gene match: 3. Looked up from germline, CDR1 is GTSNPN and CDR2 is SVGIG (reference sequence). The CDR3 loop reads CAWSVPSGGTDTQYF. The CDR3 DNA reads TGTGCCTGGAGTGTACCTAGCGGGGGTACAGATACGCAGTATTTT. Looking up the rest from reference TRBV30 and TRBJ2-3 gives the full variable domain: SQTIHQWPATLVQPVGSPLSLECTVEGTSNPNLYWYRQAAGRGLQLLFYSVGIGQISSEVPQNLSASRPQDRQFILSSKKLLLSDSGFYLCAWSVPSGGTDTQYFGPGTRLTVL.

This clone occurred a few times. V gene TRBV29-1 combines with J gene TRBJ2-7, with 7 nucleotides matching TRBD1. Trimming at V came to 7 bases and at J to 5 bases, leaving 8 bases not matched to a gene. The CDR3 has 12 residues. From germline, CDR1 is SQVTM and CDR2 ANQGSEA. In DNA, the CDR3 is TGCAGCGGAACGGCGACAGGGCACGAGCAGTACTTC. It specifies CSGTATGHEQYF.

CDR3 amino acids: CASSAGVKETQYF. The CDR3 coding sequence is TGCGCCAGCAGTGCAGGGGTAAAAGAGACCCAGTACTTC. V gene TRBV10-1 combines with J gene TRBJ2-5, with a possible D match to TRBD1 (6 bases). Per the germline V gene, CDR1 is WNHNN and CDR2 is SYGVQD (reference sequence). This CDR3 has 13 amino acids. V dropped 4 bases and J dropped 3 bases, with 9 bases sitting between them.

The CDR3 sequence: CASSVAPLIGRNEQFF. CDR3 sequence (DNA): TGTGCCAGCAGCGTAGCTCCCCTTATTGGAAGGAATGAGCAGTTCTTC. The chain uses TRBV9 and TRBJ2-1; D not certain. Germline-derived CDR1 and CDR2 are SGDLS and YYNGEE. Trimming removed 0 bases at V and 7 bases at J, with 17 bases between. CDR3 length: 16 residues.

This clone was counted a few times. This sequence joins TRBV5-4 and TRBJ2-3; 8 positions agree with TRBD2. Germline V gene sequence: CDR1 SGHNT, CDR2 YYREEE (reference sequence). The V and J ends lost 4 bases and 4 bases, in that order; junction bases with no gene match: 8. This CDR3 contains 15 residues. CDR3 loop: CASSLSGKAADTQYF. Here the CDR3 DNA reads TGTGCCAGCAGCCTTAGCGGGAAGGCCGCAGATACGCAGTATTTT.

CDR3 region: CASSVRPAVDGTDTQYF. CDR3 DNA: TGTGCCAGCAGCGTACGTCCCGCGGTCGACGGCACAGATACGCAGTATTTT. V gene TRBV9 combines with J gene TRBJ2-3; D gene ambiguous. Germline V lookup: CDR1 SGDLS, CDR2 YYNGEE. V dropped 1 base and J dropped 1 base, with 16 bases sitting between them. The CDR3 is made up of 17 amino acids.

This clone was counted only a few times. The chain joins TRBV29-1 to TRBJ1-2; TRBD1 is a possible D gene (5 bases). There are 12 residues in the CDR3. Germline CDR1 reads SQVTM; CDR2 reads ANQGSEA. V gave up 7 bases and J gave up 4 bases, with 13 bases separating them. The CDR3 sequence: CSASWGSYGYTF. The CDR3 region has the DNA TGCAGCGCCTCTTGGGGGTCCTATGGCTACACCTTC.

The chain uses TRBV19 and TRBJ2-3, with unresolved D. CDR1 is LNHDA and CDR2 is SQIVND in the germline V gene (reference sequence). V lost 4 bases and J lost 5, with 4 bases in between. This CDR3 spans 11 amino acids. CDR3 protein: CASSKGDTQYF. Here the CDR3 DNA reads TGTGCCAGTAGTAAGGGAGATACGCAGTATTTT.